These 5 T cell receptor beta chains were all obtained from the same sample, sequenced in a study of identical twins. TCRdb re-analysed the 5' RACE reads in MiXCR, keeping a single row per CDR3 protein. Of 400,000 to 500,000 distinct CDR3 sequences listed, roughly 20% are singletons. The sequenced sample consisted of naive T cells sorted from blood. These receptors all stem from a man aged 50 to 60 in good health.

This clonotype was seen repeatedly, ten times or more. The chain carries TRBV5-1 and TRBJ1-1; D unresolved. The V end was cut by 2 bases, the J end by 1 base, with 12 bases between. Germline V gene data show CDR1 as SGHRS and CDR2 as YFSETQ. The CDR3 is 15 residues long. CDR3 residues: CASSFSRTPNTEAFF. CDR3 coding DNA: TGCGCCAGCAGCTTTAGTAGGACCCCGAACACTGAAGCTTTCTTT. The full variable domain, with the rest looked up from reference TRBV5-1 and TRBJ1-1, is KAGVTQTPRYLIKTRGQQVTLSCSPISGHRSVSWYQQTPGQGLQFLFEYFSETQRNKGNFPGRFSGRQFSNSRSEMNVSTLELGDSALYLCASSFSRTPNTEAFFGQGTRLTVV.

This clonotype was counted ten times or more. The chain uses TRBV4-1 and TRBJ2-1, with TRBD2 matching over 8 bases. The CDR3 has 19 residues. Trimming at V came to 0 bases and at J to 1 base, leaving 11 bases not matched to a gene. Germline V gene sequence: CDR1 MGHRA, CDR2 YSYEKL. CDR3 protein: CASSQDLLILAGSYNEQFF. The CDR3 bases are TGCGCCAGCAGCCAAGATTTGTTAATCCTAGCGGGTTCCTACAATGAGCAGTTCTTC.

The chain links TRBV5-1 to TRBJ2-2; 8 positions match TRBD2. The germline V gene has CDR1 SGHRS and CDR2 YFSETQ. The CDR3 runs 14 residues. Trimming at V came to 4 bases and at J to 5 bases, leaving 4 bases not matched to a gene. In nucleotides, the CDR3 is TGCGCCAGCAGCGTGACTAGCGTAACCGGGGAGCTGTTTTTT. It codes for CASSVTSVTGELFF.

This clonotype was seen a few times. The J gene is TRBJ2-1, the V gene TRBV6-5, with 7 bases that match TRBD2. Germline V gene lookup returns CDR1 MNHEY and CDR2 SVGAGI. The CDR3 runs 17 residues. V lost 2 bases and J lost 0; bases outside the gene matches: 7. CDR3 sequence: CASSYGGLEASYNEQFF. For the CDR3, the DNA is TGTGCCAGCAGTTACGGCGGACTAGAGGCCTCCTACAATGAGCAGTTCTTC.

This clonotype has more than one count but fewer than ten. The chain couples TRBV4-3 to TRBJ1-5; no definite D call. This CDR3 has 16 residues. Trimming shortened V by 0 bases and J by 0 bases, and 9 bases separated the two germline ends. The germline V gene encodes CDR1 LGHNA and CDR2 YSLEER. Written as DNA, the CDR3 is TGCGCCAGCAGCCAAGATTACGGCCCTAGCAATCAGCCCCAGCATTTT. This sequence encodes CASSQDYGPSNQPQHF.